This T cell receptor beta chain stems from a study of cytomegalovirus exposure and HLA in healthy donors. For the study at large: Around 180 million T cells yielded approximately 110 million unique TCR beta sequences in earlier analysis. Study observations and caveats: A few chains tied to CMV proved CMV antigen-specific in vitro. Upon later analysis, TCR association rates were observed to vary by HLA locus, being highest for DRB1 and lowest for HLA-C. Per published reports, the classifier diagnosed cytomegalovirus status with high specificity and sensitivity.

This CDR3 comprises 15 residues. The trim removed 2 bases at V and 2 bases at J, leaving 6 bases unmatched. Germline CDR1 and CDR2: MGHRA and YSYEKL. PCR was performed using 60 Vbeta and 13 Jbeta primers. Assay used: immunoSEQ multiplex PCR; TCRdb lists only in-frame clones, some missing. Its listing shows some 180,000 clones. About this clone itself: Its target is unknown.

The sample taken for sequencing was PBMCs. V and J are TRBV4-1 and TRBJ2-7; 7 bases line up with TRBD2. This TCR was recovered from a man aged 30-40 years in good health and CMV-seronegative. The CDR3 is CASSQQAGSAYEQYF. The CDR3 DNA reads TGCGCCAGCAGCCAACAAGCGGGGTCAGCCTACGAGCAGTACTTC.